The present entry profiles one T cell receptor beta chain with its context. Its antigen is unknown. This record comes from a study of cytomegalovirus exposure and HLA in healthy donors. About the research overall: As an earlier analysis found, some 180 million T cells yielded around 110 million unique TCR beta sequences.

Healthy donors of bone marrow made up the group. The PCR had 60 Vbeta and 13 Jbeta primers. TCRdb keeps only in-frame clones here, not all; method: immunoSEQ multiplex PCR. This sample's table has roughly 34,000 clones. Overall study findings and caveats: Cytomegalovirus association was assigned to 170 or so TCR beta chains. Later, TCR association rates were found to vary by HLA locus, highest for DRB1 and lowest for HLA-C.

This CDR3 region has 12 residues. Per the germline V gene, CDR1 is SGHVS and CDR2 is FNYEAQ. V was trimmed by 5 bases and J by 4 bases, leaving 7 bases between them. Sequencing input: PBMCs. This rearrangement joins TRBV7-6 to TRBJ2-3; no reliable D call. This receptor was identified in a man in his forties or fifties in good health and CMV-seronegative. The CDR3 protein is CASSRSADTQYF. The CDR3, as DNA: TGTGCCAGCAGCAGGAGCGCAGATACGCAGTATTTT.